This T cell receptor beta chain was profiled in a study of blood T cell repertoires in COVID-19. Germline V gene sequence: CDR1 SGHRS, CDR2 YFSETQ. The CDR3 runs to 15 residues. Trimming left V 1 base short and J 5 bases short, with 15 bases between. Libraries were prepared by immunoSEQ multiplex PCR; TCRdb keeps only in-frame clonotypes and omits some of them. The profile covers about 280,000 clones, with roughly 86% appearing a single time and more than 1.5% taken by the ten largest. Participant-given clinical history determined each cohort assignment. The genes are TRBV5-1 and TRBJ2-5; maybe TRBD1 (6 bases). The TCR sequence derives from a woman aged 60-75 years who had recovered from COVID-19. Specimen: PBMCs or T cells enriched from blood (not recorded which). CDR3 amino acids: CASSLMGAVRETQYF. The CDR3 nucleotides are TGCGCCAGCAGCTTGATGGGGGCTGTCCGGGAGACCCAGTACTTC.